A selection of T cell receptor beta chains follows, all from one sample in a study of CD8 T cells in ankylosing spondylitis. A single record per CDR3 protein comes from TCRdb applying MiXCR to the 5' RACE reads. The sample has 650,000 to 800,000 distinct CDR3 sequences; around 17% are singletons. Material for sequencing was blood, either unsorted or a sorted T cell fraction (not recorded which). The receptors derive from a male donor with ankylosing spondylitis. Each CDR3 is given with its conserved first and last residue. The order of the fields is J gene, V gene, clone size, D gene, CDR3 protein, CDR3 DNA. The D gene is left open where the match is weak. Only part of the rows carry a size: once, few, many, or a class if the clone is expanded.

J gene: TRBJ2-7; V gene: TRBV25-1; clone size: .; D gene: .; CDR3 protein: CASSVKYEQYF; CDR3 DNA: TGTGCCAGCAGTGTAAAGTACGAGCAGTACTTC
J gene: TRBJ2-3; V gene: TRBV5-1; clone size: .; D gene: .; CDR3 protein: CASSLGMPTDTQYF; CDR3 DNA: TGCGCCAGCAGCTTGGGCATGCCCACAGATACGCAGTATTTT
J gene: TRBJ1-5; V gene: TRBV7-9; clone size: few; D gene: TRBD1; CDR3 protein: CASSSHPGTGLNF; CDR3 DNA: TGTGCCAGCAGCTCTCACCCAGGGACAGGGCTGAATTTT
J gene: TRBJ2-1; V gene: TRBV24-1; clone size: .; D gene: .; CDR3 protein: CATSAPRANSGNEQFF; CDR3 DNA: TGTGCCACCAGTGCTCCACGGGCCAATTCGGGGAATGAGCAGTTCTTC
J gene: TRBJ1-2; V gene: TRBV12-3/TRBV12-4; clone size: .; D gene: TRBD1; CDR3 protein: CASRSGQGAHGYTF; CDR3 DNA: TGTGCCAGCAGATCCGGACAGGGGGCGCATGGCTACACCTTC
J gene: TRBJ2-7; V gene: TRBV24-1; clone size: few; D gene: .; CDR3 protein: CATSDGSGDEQYF; CDR3 DNA: TGTGCCACCAGTGATGGTTCCGGGGACGAGCAGTACTTC
J gene: TRBJ2-7; V gene: TRBV12-3/TRBV12-4; clone size: .; D gene: TRBD1; CDR3 protein: CASNRLGQGGVSF; CDR3 DNA: TGTGCCAGCAACCGCCTCGGACAGGGTGGTGTGTCTTTC
J gene: TRBJ2-3; V gene: TRBV10-3; clone size: many; D gene: TRBD1; CDR3 protein: CAISNGQGQGDTQYF; CDR3 DNA: TGTGCCATCAGTAACGGACAGGGGCAGGGAGATACGCAGTATTTT
J gene: TRBJ2-7; V gene: TRBV20-1; clone size: .; D gene: .; CDR3 protein: CSARSPGPGPYEQYF; CDR3 DNA: TGCAGTGCTAGATCACCGGGACCAGGGCCCTACGAGCAGTACTTC
J gene: TRBJ1-3; V gene: TRBV4-1; clone size: few; D gene: .; CDR3 protein: CASSPKWDIDIQSGNTIYF; CDR3 DNA: TGCGCCAGCAGCCCCAAATGGGATATAGACATACAATCTGGAAACACCATATATTTT
J gene: TRBJ1-2; V gene: TRBV7-9; clone size: .; D gene: .; CDR3 protein: CASSPPGATYGYTF; CDR3 DNA: TGTGCCAGCAGCCCCCCGGGGGCCACCTATGGCTACACCTTC
J gene: TRBJ2-2; V gene: TRBV20-1; clone size: many; D gene: .; CDR3 protein: CSARVADRGDTGELFF; CDR3 DNA: TGCAGTGCTAGAGTGGCGGACCGCGGGGACACCGGGGAGCTGTTTTTT
J gene: TRBJ1-1; V gene: TRBV3-1; clone size: few; D gene: .; CDR3 protein: CASSHRGSYTEAFF; CDR3 DNA: TGTGCCAGCAGCCACCGGGGTAGTTATACTGAAGCTTTCTTT
J gene: TRBJ2-1; V gene: TRBV6-5; clone size: few; D gene: .; CDR3 protein: CASSQGWNEQFF; CDR3 DNA: TGTGCCAGCAGTCAGGGGTGGAATGAGCAGTTCTTC
J gene: TRBJ1-2; V gene: TRBV4-2; clone size: .; D gene: TRBD1; CDR3 protein: CASSQGAVDGYGYTF; CDR3 DNA: TGTGCCAGCAGTCAGGGGGCGGTTGACGGCTATGGCTACACCTTC
J gene: TRBJ2-7; V gene: TRBV20-1; clone size: few; D gene: .; CDR3 protein: CSARRGPEQYF; CDR3 DNA: TGCAGTGCTAGAAGGGGCCCCGAGCAGTACTTC
J gene: TRBJ2-2; V gene: TRBV7-2; clone size: .; D gene: .; CDR3 protein: CASSVGLYTGELFF; CDR3 DNA: TGTGCCAGCAGTGTTGGACTTTACACCGGGGAGCTGTTTTTT
J gene: TRBJ1-1; V gene: TRBV24-1; clone size: many; D gene: .; CDR3 protein: CATSVAQGWEKAEAFF; CDR3 DNA: TGTGCCACCAGTGTCGCACAGGGCTGGGAGAAGGCTGAAGCTTTCTTT
J gene: TRBJ1-2; V gene: TRBV20-1; clone size: .; D gene: .; CDR3 protein: CSAREGINNGYTF; CDR3 DNA: TGCAGTGCTAGAGAAGGAATAAACAACGGCTACACCTTC
J gene: TRBJ2-2; V gene: TRBV5-6; clone size: few; D gene: .; CDR3 protein: CASSLPRQANTGELFF; CDR3 DNA: TGTGCCAGCAGCTTGCCTAGACAGGCTAACACCGGGGAGCTGTTTTTT
J gene: TRBJ2-1; V gene: TRBV9; clone size: few; D gene: TRBD2; CDR3 protein: CASSAGTSPSYNEQFF; CDR3 DNA: TGTGCCAGCAGCGCAGGGACTAGCCCCTCCTACAATGAGCAGTTCTTC
J gene: TRBJ2-5; V gene: TRBV2; clone size: .; D gene: .; CDR3 protein: CASTPVRETQYF; CDR3 DNA: TGTGCCAGCACGCCTGTGAGGGAGACCCAGTACTTC
J gene: TRBJ1-2; V gene: TRBV7-9; clone size: .; D gene: TRBD1; CDR3 protein: CASSLEGTANYGYTF; CDR3 DNA: TGTGCCAGCAGCTTAGAGGGGACAGCAAACTATGGCTACACCTTC
J gene: TRBJ2-5; V gene: TRBV11-2; clone size: .; D gene: TRBD2; CDR3 protein: CASREPGLEETQYF; CDR3 DNA: TGTGCCAGCAGAGAGCCGGGACTAGAAGAGACCCAGTACTTC
J gene: TRBJ2-7; V gene: TRBV20-1; clone size: few; D gene: .; CDR3 protein: CSARDTAVYEQYF; CDR3 DNA: TGCAGTGCTAGAGATACAGCGGTCTACGAGCAGTACTTC